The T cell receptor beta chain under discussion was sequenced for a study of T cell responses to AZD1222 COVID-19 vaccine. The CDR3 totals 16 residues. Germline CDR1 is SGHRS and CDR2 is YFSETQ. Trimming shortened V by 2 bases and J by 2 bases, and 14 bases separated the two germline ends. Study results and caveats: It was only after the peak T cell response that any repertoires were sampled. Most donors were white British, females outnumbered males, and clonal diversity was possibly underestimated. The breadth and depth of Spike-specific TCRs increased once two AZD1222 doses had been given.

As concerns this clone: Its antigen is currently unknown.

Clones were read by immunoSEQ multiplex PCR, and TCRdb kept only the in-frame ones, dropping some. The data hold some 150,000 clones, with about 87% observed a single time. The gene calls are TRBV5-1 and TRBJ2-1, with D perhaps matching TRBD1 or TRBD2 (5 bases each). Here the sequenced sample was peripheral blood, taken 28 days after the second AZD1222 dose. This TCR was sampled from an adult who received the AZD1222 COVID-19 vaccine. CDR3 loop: CASSLNGAPPYNEQFF. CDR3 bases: TGCGCCAGCAGCTTAAACGGGGCCCCCCCCTACAATGAGCAGTTCTTC.